These T cell receptor beta chains were read from a single sample in a study of shared clonotypes between healthy human individuals. Clones were read by immunoSEQ multiplex PCR, and TCRdb kept only the in-frame ones, dropping some. The sample shows approximately 400,000 clones, about 97% of them seen only once. Sample: memory CD8+ T cells sorted from blood. The receptors here all came from a man aged 25 to 40 in good health. CDR3s include the opening cysteine and the closing phenylalanine or tryptophan. D genes are given only for firm matches. Not all rows give a size; the values are once, few, many and, for expanded clones, a class.

D gene	V gene	clone size	J gene	CDR3 DNA	CDR3 protein
-	TRBV28	-	TRBJ2-5	TGTGCCAGCAGTTTGGGCGCGTACCAAGAGACCCAGTACTTC	CASSLGAYQETQYF
TRBD1	TRBV6-5	-	TRBJ2-1	TGTGCCAGCAGTTACGGGCAGGGGGCCTACAATGAGCAGTTCTTC	CASSYGQGAYNEQFF
TRBD1	TRBV6-4	-	TRBJ2-1	TGTGCCAGCCGAGGGGGCGGCAATGAGCAGTTCTTC	CASRGGGNEQFF
TRBD2	TRBV7-9	-	TRBJ2-1	TGTGCCAGCAGCTTCGTTTCCTGGCGGGAGGTCTCGGACAATGAGCAGTTCTTC	CASSFVSWREVSDNEQFF
-	TRBV25-1	-	TRBJ2-1	TGTGCCAGCAGTCCCGTTTCAGGGAAGAATGAGCAGTTCTTC	CASSPVSGKNEQFF
-	TRBV7-9	-	TRBJ2-1	TGTGCCAGCAGCTTAGCGGCCTCCTACAATGAGCAGTTCTTC	CASSLAASYNEQFF
-	TRBV5-1	-	TRBJ1-2	TGCGCCAGCAGCTTGGGGGTTAACGATGGCTACACCTTC	CASSLGVNDGYTF
-	TRBV30	few	TRBJ2-7	TGTGCCTGGAGTGTAACGGGGAGCGAGCAGTACTTC	CAWSVTGSEQYF
-	TRBV6-1	-	TRBJ1-4	TGTGCCAGCAGTGGAACAGGGACTCGAAGTGAAAAACTGTTTTTT	CASSGTGTRSEKLFF
TRBD2	TRBV28	-	TRBJ2-3	TGTGCCAGCAGTTTATGGGCTAGCGGGAGATCGGCAGATACGCAGTATTTT	CASSLWASGRSADTQYF
TRBD1	TRBV7-6	-	TRBJ1-1	TGTGCCAGCAGTGCCGGGACAGGGTCTTTGAACACTGAAGCTTTCTTT	CASSAGTGSLNTEAFF
-	TRBV30	-	TRBJ2-5	TGTGCCTGGGGCGGCAGGAACCAAGAGACCCAGTACTTC	CAWGGRNQETQYF
-	TRBV4-2	-	TRBJ1-3	TGTGCCAGCAGTCAACGGACGGATCAATCCAGCTCTGGAAACACCATATATTTT	CASSQRTDQSSSGNTIYF
-	TRBV10-3	-	TRBJ2-1	TGTGCCATCAGTGGCTACAATGAGCAGTTCTTC	CAISGYNEQFF
TRBD2	TRBV6-1	-	TRBJ2-2	TGTGCCAGCAGTTTAGCGGGAAGCCCTACCGGGGAGCTGTTTTTT	CASSLAGSPTGELFF
-	TRBV19	-	TRBJ2-2	TGTGCCAGTAGAGATCTGACGGTTAACACCGGGGAGCTGTTTTTT	CASRDLTVNTGELFF
-	TRBV5-1	once	TRBJ2-3	TGCGCCAGCAGCTCGGGCACAGATACGCAGTATTTT	CASSSGTDTQYF
TRBD2	TRBV19	-	TRBJ2-7	TGTGCCAGTAGTATGGGAGCGGGACTCTCCTACGAGCAGTACTTC	CASSMGAGLSYEQYF
-	TRBV11-2	once	TRBJ2-1	TGTGCCAGCAGCTTAGTAGGCTTGGGGGACAATGAGCAGTTCTTC	CASSLVGLGDNEQFF
TRBD1	TRBV28	-	TRBJ1-1	TGTGCCAGCAGGGGAGACAGGGGGAACACTGAAGCTTTCTTT	CASRGDRGNTEAFF
-	TRBV28	-	TRBJ2-3	TGTGCCAGCAGTCTAATGGCCGTATGGGCCAGAATCACAGATACGCAGTATTTT	CASSLMAVWARITDTQYF
-	TRBV7-3	-	TRBJ1-3	TGTGCCAGCAGCTTAAGCGGGGGCTCTGGAAACACCATATATTTT	CASSLSGGSGNTIYF
-	TRBV4-1	-	TRBJ2-3	TGCGCCAGCAGCCAAAACCCCGGATGGAGCGGGAGCACAGATACGCAGTATTTT	CASSQNPGWSGSTDTQYF
TRBD2	TRBV28	once	TRBJ2-5	TGTGCCAGCAGCCGCCCTAGCGGGAGGCAAGAGACCCAGTACTTC	CASSRPSGRQETQYF
-	TRBV29-1	-	TRBJ1-2	TGCAGCGTGACCTATTTTGGGACATACGATGGCTACACCTTC	CSVTYFGTYDGYTF
-	TRBV5-5	-	TRBJ1-5	TGTGCCAGCAGCCCCAACAGTCATAGCAATCAGCCCCAGCATTTT	CASSPNSHSNQPQHF
-	TRBV29-1	-	TRBJ1-2	TGCAGCGTTGATGTCGAATTGAGTGGCTACACCTTC	CSVDVELSGYTF
-	TRBV18	-	TRBJ2-1	TGTGCCAGCTCACCATCATCGCTCAGGGAGACGATGGACACACACAATGAGCAGTTCTTC	CASSPSSLRETMDTHNEQFF
TRBD1	TRBV9	-	TRBJ2-1	TGTGCCAGCAGCGCCCGCTCACCGGGACAGGGGTACAATGAGCAGTTCTTC	CASSARSPGQGYNEQFF
-	TRBV28	-	TRBJ1-4	TGTGCCAGCAGTTTAGGAGGGGTTCGGGAAAAACTGTTTTTT	CASSLGGVREKLFF
-	TRBV18	-	TRBJ2-3	TGTGCCAGCTCACCACCGGTTGGCTACACTAGCACAGATACGCAGTATTTT	CASSPPVGYTSTDTQYF
-	TRBV28	once	TRBJ2-4	TGTGCCAGCAGTTTGGCCGAGGTGGCCAAAAACATTCAGTACTTC	CASSLAEVAKNIQYF
TRBD2	TRBV11-2	-	TRBJ2-5	TGTGCCAGCACCCTCGGGGAGGGCTATGTGGAAGAGACCCAGTACTTC	CASTLGEGYVEETQYF